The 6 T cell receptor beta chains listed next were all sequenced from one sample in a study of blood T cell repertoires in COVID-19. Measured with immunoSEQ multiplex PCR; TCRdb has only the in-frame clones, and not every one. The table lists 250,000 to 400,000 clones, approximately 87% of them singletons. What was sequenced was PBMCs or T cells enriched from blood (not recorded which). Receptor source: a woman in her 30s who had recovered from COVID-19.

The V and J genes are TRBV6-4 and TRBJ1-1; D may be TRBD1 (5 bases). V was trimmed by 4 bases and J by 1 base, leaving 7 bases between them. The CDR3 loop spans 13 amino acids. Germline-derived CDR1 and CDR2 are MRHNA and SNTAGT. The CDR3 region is CASSGQPNTEAFF. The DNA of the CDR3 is TGTGCCAGCAGTGGACAGCCGAACACTGAAGCTTTCTTT.

This CDR3 is CATRGASTTNYGYTF. CDR3 nucleotides: TGTGCCACCAGGGGGGCTTCAACCACCAACTATGGCTACACCTTC. V usage is TRBV19 and J usage is TRBJ1-2; 7 nucleotides align to TRBD1. The V gene end was trimmed by 10 bases and the J gene end by 2 bases; junction bases not matched to a gene: 13. Germline V CDR1 and CDR2: LNHDA, SQIVND (reference sequence). This CDR3 has 15 residues.

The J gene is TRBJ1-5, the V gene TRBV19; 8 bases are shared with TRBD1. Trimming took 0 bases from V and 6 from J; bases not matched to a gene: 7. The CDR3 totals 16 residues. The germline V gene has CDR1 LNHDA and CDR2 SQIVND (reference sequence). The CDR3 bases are TGTGCCAGTAGTATAGAAGGACAGGGCAACCTTCAGCCCCAGCATTTT. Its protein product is CASSIEGQGNLQPQHF.

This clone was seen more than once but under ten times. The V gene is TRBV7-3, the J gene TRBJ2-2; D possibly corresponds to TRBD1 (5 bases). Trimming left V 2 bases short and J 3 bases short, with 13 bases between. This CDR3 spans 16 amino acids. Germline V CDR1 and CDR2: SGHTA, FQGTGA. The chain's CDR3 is CASSLRADSYTGELFF. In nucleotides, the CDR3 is TGTGCCAGCAGCTTACGGGCCGACAGTTACACCGGGGAGCTGTTTTTT.

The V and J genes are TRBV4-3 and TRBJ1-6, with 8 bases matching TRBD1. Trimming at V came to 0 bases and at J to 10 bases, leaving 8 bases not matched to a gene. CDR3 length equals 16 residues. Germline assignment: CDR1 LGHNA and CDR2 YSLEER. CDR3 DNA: TGCGCCAGCAGCCAAGATTACCAGGGGGCGCGGTCACCCCTCCACTTT. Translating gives CASSQDYQGARSPLHF.

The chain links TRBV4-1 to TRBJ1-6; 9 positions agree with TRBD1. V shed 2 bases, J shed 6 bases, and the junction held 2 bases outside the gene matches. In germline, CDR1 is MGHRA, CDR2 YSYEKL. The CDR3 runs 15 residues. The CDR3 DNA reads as TGCGCCAGCAGCCAATGGACAGGGGCTAATTCACCCCTCCACTTT. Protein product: CASSQWTGANSPLHF.